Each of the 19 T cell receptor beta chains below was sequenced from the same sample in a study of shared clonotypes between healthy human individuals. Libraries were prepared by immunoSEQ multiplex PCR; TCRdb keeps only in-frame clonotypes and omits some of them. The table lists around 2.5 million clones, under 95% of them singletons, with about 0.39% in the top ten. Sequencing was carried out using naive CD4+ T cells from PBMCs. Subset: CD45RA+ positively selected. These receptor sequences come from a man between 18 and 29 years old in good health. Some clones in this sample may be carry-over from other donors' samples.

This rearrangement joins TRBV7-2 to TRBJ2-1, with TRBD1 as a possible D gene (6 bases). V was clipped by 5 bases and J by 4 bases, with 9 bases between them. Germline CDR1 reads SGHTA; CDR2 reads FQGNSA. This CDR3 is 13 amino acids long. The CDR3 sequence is CASSLDRYNEQFF. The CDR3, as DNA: TGTGCCAGCAGCCTAGACAGGTACAATGAGCAGTTCTTC. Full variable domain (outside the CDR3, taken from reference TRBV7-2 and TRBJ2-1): GAGVSQSPSNKVTEKGKDVELRCDPISGHTALYWYRQSLGQGLEFLIYFQGNSAPDKSGLPSDRFSAERTGGSVSTLTIQRTQQEDSAVYLCASSLDRYNEQFFGPGTRLTVL.

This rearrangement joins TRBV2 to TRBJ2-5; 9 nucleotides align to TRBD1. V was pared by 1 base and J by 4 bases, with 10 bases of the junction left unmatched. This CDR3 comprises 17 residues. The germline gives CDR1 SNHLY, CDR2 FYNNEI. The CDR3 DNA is TGTGCCAGCAGTGAAGAGGGACAGGGAGGTCCGGGAGAGACCCAGTACTTC. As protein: CASSEEGQGGPGETQYF.

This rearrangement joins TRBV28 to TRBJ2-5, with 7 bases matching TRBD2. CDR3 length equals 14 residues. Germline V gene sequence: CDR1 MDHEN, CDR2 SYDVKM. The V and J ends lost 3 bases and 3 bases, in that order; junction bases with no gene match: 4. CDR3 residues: CASSLGLAEETQYF. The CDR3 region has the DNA TGTGCCAGCAGTTTGGGGCTAGCGGAAGAGACCCAGTACTTC.

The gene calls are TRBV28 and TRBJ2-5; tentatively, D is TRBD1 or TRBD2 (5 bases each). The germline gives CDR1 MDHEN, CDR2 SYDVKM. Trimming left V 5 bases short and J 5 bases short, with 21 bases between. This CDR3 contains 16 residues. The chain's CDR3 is CASSPFPIGTAETQYF. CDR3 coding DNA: TGTGCCAGCAGTCCATTTCCAATCGGGACGGCGGAGACCCAGTACTTC.

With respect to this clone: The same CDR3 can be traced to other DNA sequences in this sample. The chain's CDR3 is CASSLGLASYNEQFF. The CDR3 nucleotides are TGTGCCAGCAGCTTGGGACTAGCATCCTACAATGAGCAGTTCTTC. The chain recombines TRBV7-3 with TRBJ2-1; 9 bases are shared with TRBD2. CDR1 and CDR2 (germline): SGHTA, FQGTGA. This CDR3 has 15 amino acids. V was pared by 3 bases and J by 1 base, with 1 base of the junction left unmatched.

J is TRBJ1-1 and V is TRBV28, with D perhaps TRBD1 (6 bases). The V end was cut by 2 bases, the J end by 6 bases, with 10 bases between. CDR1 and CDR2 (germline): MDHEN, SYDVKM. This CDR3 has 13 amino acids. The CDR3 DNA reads TGTGCCAGCAGTTTAAGAGGGGGGGCTGAAGCTTTCTTT. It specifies CASSLRGGAEAFF.

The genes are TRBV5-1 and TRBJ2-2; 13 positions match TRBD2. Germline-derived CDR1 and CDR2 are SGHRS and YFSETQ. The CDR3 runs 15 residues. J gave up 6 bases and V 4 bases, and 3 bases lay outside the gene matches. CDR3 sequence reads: CASSPGLAGPGELFF. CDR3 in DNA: TGCGCCAGCAGCCCGGGACTAGCGGGACCCGGGGAGCTGTTTTTT.

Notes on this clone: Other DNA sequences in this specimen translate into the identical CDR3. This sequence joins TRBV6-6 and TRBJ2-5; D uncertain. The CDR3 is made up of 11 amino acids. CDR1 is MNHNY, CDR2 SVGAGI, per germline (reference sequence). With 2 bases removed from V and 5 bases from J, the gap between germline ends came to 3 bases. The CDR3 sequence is CASSYVETQYF. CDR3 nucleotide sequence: TGTGCCAGCAGTTACGTGGAGACCCAGTACTTC.

The CDR3 DNA sequence: TGTGCCAGTAGTATAGGCCACCGGGGTGGCGGCTATGGCTACACCTTC. Protein: CASSIGHRGGGYGYTF. The rearrangement uses TRBV19 and TRBJ1-2; D gene unclear. Germline-derived CDR1 and CDR2 are LNHDA and SQIVND (reference sequence). V lost 1 base to trimming and J lost 4 bases, with 16 bases between them. The CDR3 has 16 amino acids.

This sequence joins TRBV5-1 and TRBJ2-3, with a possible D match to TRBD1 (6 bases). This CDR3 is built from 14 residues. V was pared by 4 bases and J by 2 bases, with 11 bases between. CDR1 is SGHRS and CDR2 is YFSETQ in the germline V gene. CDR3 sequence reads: CASSRGQTTDTQYF. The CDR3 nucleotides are TGCGCCAGCAGCCGCGGACAGACCACAGATACGCAGTATTTT. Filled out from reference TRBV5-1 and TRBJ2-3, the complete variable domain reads KAGVTQTPRYLIKTRGQQVTLSCSPISGHRSVSWYQQTPGQGLQFLFEYFSETQRNKGNFPGRFSGRQFSNSRSEMNVSTLELGDSALYLCASSRGQTTDTQYFGPGTRLTVL.

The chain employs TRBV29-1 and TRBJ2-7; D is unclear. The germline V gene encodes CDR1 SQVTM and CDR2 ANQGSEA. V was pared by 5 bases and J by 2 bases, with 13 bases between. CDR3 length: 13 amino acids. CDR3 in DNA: TGCAGCGTTTCTCTAGGACCGACCTACGAGCAGTACTTC. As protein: CSVSLGPTYEQYF.

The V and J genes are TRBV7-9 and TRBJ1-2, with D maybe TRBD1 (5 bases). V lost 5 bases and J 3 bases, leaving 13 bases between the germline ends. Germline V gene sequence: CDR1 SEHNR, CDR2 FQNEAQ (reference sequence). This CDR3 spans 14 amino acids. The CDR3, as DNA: TGTGCCAGCAGCCCAACACAGGTCCACTATGGCTACACCTTC. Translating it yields CASSPTQVHYGYTF.

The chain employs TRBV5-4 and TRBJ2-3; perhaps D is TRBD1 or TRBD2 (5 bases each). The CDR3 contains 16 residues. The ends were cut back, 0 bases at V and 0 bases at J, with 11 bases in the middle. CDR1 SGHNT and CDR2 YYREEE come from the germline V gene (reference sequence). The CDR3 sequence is CASSLEAGASTDTQYF. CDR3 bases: TGTGCCAGCAGCTTGGAGGCCGGGGCTAGCACAGATACGCAGTATTTT.

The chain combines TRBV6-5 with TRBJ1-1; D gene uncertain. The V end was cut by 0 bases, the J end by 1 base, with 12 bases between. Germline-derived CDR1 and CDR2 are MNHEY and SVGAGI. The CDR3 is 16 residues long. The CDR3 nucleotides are TGTGCCAGCAGTTACTCTCAACCAACGAGGAACACTGAAGCTTTCTTT. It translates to CASSYSQPTRNTEAFF.

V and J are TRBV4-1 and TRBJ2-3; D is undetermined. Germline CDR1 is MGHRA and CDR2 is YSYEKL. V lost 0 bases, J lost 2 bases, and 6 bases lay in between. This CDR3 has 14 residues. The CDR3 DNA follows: TGCGCCAGCAGCCAAGAGAGCCTCACAGATACGCAGTATTTT. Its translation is CASSQESLTDTQYF.

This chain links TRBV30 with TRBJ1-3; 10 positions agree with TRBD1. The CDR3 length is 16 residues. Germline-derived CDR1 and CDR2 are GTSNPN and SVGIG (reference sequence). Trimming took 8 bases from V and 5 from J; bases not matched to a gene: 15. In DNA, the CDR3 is TGTGCCGCGACAAGGGGGACAGGGGCCGGGAGAAACACCATATATTTT. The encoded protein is CAATRGTGAGRNTIYF.

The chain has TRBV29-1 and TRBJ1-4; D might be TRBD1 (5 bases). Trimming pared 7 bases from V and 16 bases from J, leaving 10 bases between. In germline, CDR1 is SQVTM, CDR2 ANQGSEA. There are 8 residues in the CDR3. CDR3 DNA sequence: TGCAGCGCCGGGGCGGGGTTTTTT. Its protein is CSAGAGFF.

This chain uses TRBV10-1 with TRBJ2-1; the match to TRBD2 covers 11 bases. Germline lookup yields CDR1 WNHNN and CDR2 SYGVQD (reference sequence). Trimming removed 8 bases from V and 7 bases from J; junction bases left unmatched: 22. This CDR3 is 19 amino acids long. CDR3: CASEGEASGRNQGCNEQFF. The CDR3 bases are TGCGCCAGCGAGGGAGAGGCTAGCGGGAGGAATCAGGGATGTAATGAGCAGTTCTTC.

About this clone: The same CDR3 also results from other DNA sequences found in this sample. The CDR3 is CASSSGQSQETQYF. CDR3 nucleotide sequence: TGTGCCAGCAGCTCAGGACAGAGCCAAGAGACCCAGTACTTC. The rearrangement joins TRBV5-4 to TRBJ2-5; D might be TRBD1 (6 bases). The CDR3 loop spans 14 amino acids. The germline CDR1 and CDR2 sequences are SGHNT and YYREEE (reference sequence). The V end was cut by 3 bases, the J end by 1 base, with 10 bases between.